This TCR beta chain appears in the sequencing data of a study of T cells in Graves' hyperthyroidism and ophthalmopathy. Germline CDR1 is LGHDT and CDR2 is YNNKEL (reference sequence). This CDR3 is 14 amino acids long. V gave up 9 bases and J gave up 5 bases; unmatched junction bases: 12. This clonotype was counted a single time. Antigen: not known. Amplification targeted TCR beta CDR3 regions from RNA transcripts. HTBI primers were employed in a first-round RT-PCR of the TCR CDR3. From the multiplex PCR reads, TCRdb called clonotypes with MiXCR, one entry per CDR3 protein. The sample has 500,000 to 550,000 distinct CDR3 sequences, less than 20% seen once. Overall study results and limits: Ophthalmopathy and stable hyperthyroidism were separated by a 13 V-J model.

This sequence was found in a man in his forties with Graves' ophthalmopathy. Sequencing input: blood. The chain is built from TRBV3-1 and TRBJ2-7; TRBD2 agrees at 8 bases. CDR3 coding DNA: TGTGCCAGTAATATAGCGGGAAAATGGAACGAGCAGTACTTC. Translation gives CASNIAGKWNEQYF.